This TCR beta chain was captured in a study of CXCR3-negative and CXCR3-positive naive CD8 T cells. Turning to this clonotype: Its antigen is not identified.

Study-wide results and caveats: Researchers report that CXCR3-positive naive cells carry more hydrophobic TRB CDR3s than CXCR3-negative naive cells. After cryopreservation, expression of CXCR3 was partially reduced, and most assays were run with fresh PBMCs. For the naive subsets, surface CD5 was similar, and TCR strength was inferred from TRB CDR3 properties.

UMI-tagged TRB cDNA libraries were built via 5' RACE. From the 5' RACE reads, TCRdb lists one entry per CDR3 protein and no DNA. There are 75,000 to 100,000 distinct CDR3 sequences in the sample, with 0.75% to 0.95% held by the top ten. This clonotype was sampled from a human donor in good health. Some clones in this sample may be carry-over from other donors' samples. Sequenced material: naive CXCR3+ CD8+ T cells from blood. Subset defined: CD45RO-CCR7+CD27+CD95- naive CD8+ T cells expressing CXCR3 (TNR3+).

The CDR3 sequence is CSEGPGTQETQYF. The chain has TRBV29-1 and TRBJ2-5. The CDR3 is made up of 13 amino acids. Germline V gene lookup returns CDR1 SQVTM and CDR2 ANQGSEA.